This T cell receptor beta chain was captured by sequencing in a study of T cells in Graves' hyperthyroidism and ophthalmopathy. Study observations and caveats: Ophthalmopathy and stable hyperthyroidism were told apart by a 13 V-J model. Most thyroid clonotypes with frequency above 0.001 were detected in blood.

This clonotype was seen repeatedly, ten times or more. Its target is unknown. RNA transcripts yielded amplified TCR beta CDR3 regions. During a first-round RT-PCR of the TCR CDR3, the HTBI primer set was used. TCRdb re-called the multiplex PCR reads through MiXCR, storing one row per CDR3 protein. The table has about 520,000 distinct CDR3 sequences, approximately 24% seen once; the top ten hold approximately 11%. V lost 4 bases and J 4 bases, leaving 16 bases between the germline ends. The CDR3 is 15 residues long. Germline values: CDR1 MNHEY, CDR2 SVGEGT. Uncontrolled infection, other autoimmune disease, pregnancy or lactation barred patients from enrollment. Thyroid ultrasound and orbital computed tomography, with clinical symptoms and serum thyroxine and TRAb, informed diagnoses.

V is TRBV6-2 or TRBV6-3 and J is TRBJ1-1, with D possibly TRBD1 on 6 matching bases. This receptor was obtained from a woman in her twenties or thirties with Graves' ophthalmopathy. The sample was blood. The CDR3 coding sequence is TGTGCCAGCAGTTCACCGGGGAGGGGGAGCACTGAAGCTTTCTTT. Its protein is CASSSPGRGSTEAFF.